This entry lists 24 T cell receptor beta chains sequenced from one sample in a study of shared clonotypes between healthy human individuals (dated by TCRdb to about 2020). Library construction relied on the immunoSEQ multiplex PCR assay. This is the immuneACCESS table as TCRdb keeps it, with only in-frame sequences that have V and J called. A part of the clones is gone; compared with another copy, unresolved V genes explain less than half, and the rest is unexplained. This sample is represented by 660,000 or so clones; approximately 96% of them were singletons. The ten largest clones capture about 0.12% of the sample. CD8 naive samples were CD45RO-negative cells positively selected for CCR7, giving a CD45RA+CCR7+ population that excluded TemRA cells. The sequenced sample was naive CD8+ T cells sorted from blood. Explained via the paper, the cell subset or site label denotes: CD45RA+CCR7+. The receptors stem from a woman aged 25 to 45 in good health.

The gene calls are TRBV9 and TRBJ2-1, with D possibly matching TRBD1 (6 bases). CDR3 length equals 16 residues. The V end was cut by 3 bases, the J end by 7 bases, with 20 bases between. The germline V gene encodes CDR1 SGDLS and CDR2 YYNGEE. The CDR3 bases are TGTGCCAGCAGCGGAGTGAGGGGGAGCTCGTTTAATGAGCAGTTCTTC. This translates into CASSGVRGSSFNEQFF.

As to this clone: Other DNA sequences from this sample encode an identical CDR3 as well. The chain joins TRBV27 to TRBJ1-1; D remains ambiguous. CDR1 is MNHEY, CDR2 SMNVEV, per germline (reference sequence). Trimming pared 5 bases from V and 5 bases from J, leaving 9 bases between. The CDR3 totals 12 residues. The CDR3 DNA sequence: TGTGCCAGCAGTCCGTCCGGGACTGAAGCTTTCTTT. This gives the protein CASSPSGTEAFF.

V is TRBV5-6 and J is TRBJ2-1; TRBD2 agrees at 13 bases. With V trimmed by 2 bases and J by 9 bases, 14 bases remained unmatched. This CDR3 has 18 amino acids. Germline-derived CDR1 and CDR2 are SGHDT and YYEEEE. The CDR3 coding sequence is TGTGCCAGCAGCTTTGGACTTCCAGGGGGACTAGCGGGATTTGAGCAGTTCTTC. Translating gives CASSFGLPGGLAGFEQFF.

This clone was observed a single time. This chain joins TRBV28 and TRBJ2-7; D remains unclear. Trimming left V 3 bases short and J 3 bases short, with 9 bases between. The germline V gene has CDR1 MDHEN and CDR2 SYDVKM. The CDR3 has 13 residues. The CDR3 here is CASSLADIYEQYF. The CDR3 nucleotides are TGTGCCAGCAGTTTGGCAGATATCTACGAGCAGTACTTC.

The chain links TRBV28 to TRBJ2-3; no definite D call. V was cut by 5 bases and J by 2 bases, with 20 bases left in between. The CDR3 is 17 amino acids. Per the germline V gene, CDR1 is MDHEN and CDR2 is SYDVKM. The CDR3 coding sequence is TGTGCCAGCAGTGCGATTGTGACTCCTAGGCACACAGATACGCAGTATTTT. Amino acid sequence: CASSAIVTPRHTDTQYF.

This chain connects TRBV25-1 to TRBJ1-1; D is unresolved. V lost 4 bases and J lost 7, with 10 bases in between. The CDR3 runs 12 residues. CDR1 is MGHDK, CDR2 SYGVNS, per germline. The CDR3 sequence is CASSGLRGEAFF. CDR3 DNA sequence: TGTGCCAGCAGTGGTCTCCGGGGTGAAGCTTTCTTT.

V gene TRBV29-1 combines with J gene TRBJ2-7; D may correspond to TRBD1 or TRBD2 (6 bases each). Trimming shortened V by 4 bases and J by 4 bases, and 14 bases separated the two germline ends. Germline CDR1 is SQVTM and CDR2 is ANQGSEA. The CDR3 consists of 13 residues. This CDR3 is CSVGGGQKYEQYF. The CDR3 nucleotides are TGCAGCGTTGGGGGAGGACAGAAGTACGAGCAGTACTTC.

This chain joins TRBV6-6 and TRBJ2-7, with a possible D match to TRBD2 (6 bases). The V end was cut by 10 bases, the J end by 4 bases, with 20 bases between. Per germline, CDR1 MNHNY and CDR2 SVGAGI (reference sequence). The CDR3 spans 14 residues. The CDR3 coding sequence is TGTGCCACCGCTCCGACACCCCGGGGGTACGAGCAGTACTTC. Its translation: CATAPTPRGYEQYF.

The chain is built from TRBV9 and TRBJ1-1, with TRBD1 matching 8 bases. The V and J ends lost 4 bases and 2 bases, in that order; junction bases with no gene match: 7. The V gene's germline CDR1 is SGDLS and CDR2 YYNGEE. This CDR3 has 15 residues. As DNA, the CDR3 is TGTGCCAGCAGCCCCTGGACAGGGCTAAACACTGAAGCTTTCTTT. Protein sequence: CASSPWTGLNTEAFF.

This sequence joins TRBV4-1 and TRBJ2-7; 10 bases match TRBD1. From germline, CDR1 is MGHRA and CDR2 YSYEKL. This CDR3 region has 16 residues. J gave up 3 bases and V 4 bases, and 9 bases lay outside the gene matches. CDR3: CASSLRGTGEDYEQYF. The CDR3 DNA is TGCGCCAGCAGCCTAAGGGGGACAGGGGAAGACTACGAGCAGTACTTC.

The rearrangement uses TRBV11-2 and TRBJ2-1; TRBD2 might be the D (6 bases). This CDR3 contains 15 residues. V lost 2 bases and J lost 7, with 15 bases in between. Germline lookup yields CDR1 SGHAT and CDR2 FQNNGV. The CDR3 bases are TGTGCCAGCAGCTTATCACCGGGCGGGATGAATGAGCAGTTCTTC. Amino acid sequence: CASSLSPGGMNEQFF.

This clone was found once. The chain carries TRBV28 and TRBJ1-1; TRBD1 agrees at 7 bases. Losses at the gene ends were 2 bases for V and 6 bases for J; bases not matched to a gene: 12. CDR3 length: 16 amino acids. Germline lookup yields CDR1 MDHEN and CDR2 SYDVKM. The CDR3, as DNA: TGTGCCAGCAGTTTAGGCCATGGGACAGCAAACGCTGAAGCTTTCTTT. Translation gives CASSLGHGTANAEAFF.

This chain uses TRBV10-2 with TRBJ2-3, with TRBD2 identical over 9 bases. CDR1 is WSHSY and CDR2 is SAAADI in the germline V gene. The CDR3 runs to 19 residues. V shed 0 bases and J 2 bases; nucleotides not matched to a gene: 12. This CDR3 reads CASSESIRRLAEPTDTQYF. The CDR3 region has the DNA TGCGCCAGCAGTGAGTCAATCCGCAGACTAGCGGAGCCCACAGATACGCAGTATTTT.

The V and J genes are TRBV4-1 and TRBJ2-5, with TRBD1 matching over 8 bases. The J call may be incorrect, as the DNA end agrees better with TRBJ2-7. The CDR3 spans 15 residues. Germline V gene lookup returns CDR1 MGHRA and CDR2 YSYEKL. In DNA form, the CDR3 reads TGCGCCAGCAGCCAGGTTACAGGGGGATCCTACGAGCAGTACTTC. This translates into CASSQVTGGSYEQYF.

The chain recombines TRBV29-1 with TRBJ1-2; TRBD1 aligns across 10 bases. Per germline, CDR1 SQVTM and CDR2 ANQGSEA. V gave up 4 bases and J gave up 6 bases; unmatched junction bases: 8. The CDR3 is made up of 14 amino acids. The DNA for the CDR3 is TGCAGCGTTGTAGACAGGGGGCGCACCGATGGCTACACCTTC. Its protein is CSVVDRGRTDGYTF.

The V and J genes are TRBV9 and TRBJ2-1, with TRBD2 matching over 7 bases. Germline V CDR1 and CDR2: SGDLS, YYNGEE. V was pared by 4 bases and J by 2 bases, with 21 bases of the junction left unmatched. This CDR3 has 20 amino acids. The CDR3 loop reads CASSTPLNPGRESPYNEQFF. In DNA form, the CDR3 reads TGTGCCAGCAGCACCCCTTTGAACCCCGGGCGGGAGAGTCCCTACAATGAGCAGTTCTTC.

This chain links TRBV6-5 with TRBJ2-7; D is possibly TRBD2 (5 bases). This CDR3 is built from 16 residues. Trimming shortened V by 0 bases and J by 2 bases, and 14 bases separated the two germline ends. CDR1 and CDR2 from the germline V gene are MNHEY and SVGAGI. CDR3: CASSYSATSQTYEQYF. The DNA for the CDR3 is TGTGCCAGCAGTTACTCGGCTACTAGTCAAACCTACGAGCAGTACTTC.

This clone was seen only once. CDR3: CASRPSFQETQYF. DNA of the CDR3: TGTGCCAGCAGACCCAGCTTCCAAGAGACCCAGTACTTC. This chain links TRBV27 with TRBJ2-5; D ambiguous. Trimming took off 6 bases at V and 1 base at J, with 9 bases between the two ends. This CDR3 has 13 residues. Per germline, CDR1 MNHEY and CDR2 SMNVEV (reference sequence).

The chain combines TRBV5-1 with TRBJ1-1; D not certain. The CDR3 length is 14 residues. V was cut by 0 bases and J by 0 bases, with 6 bases left in between. Germline V gene sequence: CDR1 SGHRS, CDR2 YFSETQ. The CDR3 sequence: CASSLDIMNTEAFF. The CDR3 DNA follows: TGCGCCAGCAGCTTGGACATCATGAACACTGAAGCTTTCTTT.

The chain links TRBV4-1 to TRBJ1-2, with D perhaps matching TRBD1 (5 bases). The CDR3 has 12 residues. V lost 1 base to trimming and J lost 14 bases, with 14 bases between them. From germline, CDR1 is MGHRA and CDR2 YSYEKL. CDR3 sequence reads: CASSQGAGTLTF. CDR3 in DNA: TGCGCCAGCAGCCAAGGCGCAGGGACTTTAACCTTC.

This clone was seen just once. The rearrangement uses TRBV2 and TRBJ2-1; 9 positions match TRBD2. V was pared by 6 bases and J by 5 bases, with 14 bases of the junction left unmatched. CDR1 and CDR2 from the germline V gene are SNHLY and FYNNEI. The CDR3 extends over 17 amino acids. CDR3 nucleotides: TGTGCCAGCAGCTTCATCGCCGGGGGACTAGCCGACAATGAGCAGTTCTTC. It yields the protein CASSFIAGGLADNEQFF.

The CDR3 reads CASSLPIQGGNTEAFF. In DNA form, the CDR3 reads TGTGCCAGCAGTTTACCCATCCAGGGTGGGAACACTGAAGCTTTCTTT. The chain carries TRBV28 and TRBJ1-1; the D gene is possibly TRBD1 (5 bases). Per germline, CDR1 MDHEN and CDR2 SYDVKM. V dropped 2 bases and J dropped 1 base, with 14 bases sitting between them. CDR3 length: 16 residues. The full variable domain, with the rest looked up from reference TRBV28 and TRBJ1-1, is DVKVTQSSRYLVKRTGEKVFLECVQDMDHENMFWYRQDPGLGLRLIYFSYDVKMKEKGDIPEGYSVSREKKERFSLILESASTNQTSMYLCASSLPIQGGNTEAFFGQGTRLTVV.

This rearrangement joins TRBV4-1 to TRBJ2-7; TRBD2 aligns across 14 bases. The CDR3 length is 16 residues. CDR1 is MGHRA, CDR2 YSYEKL, per germline. Trimming took 7 bases from V and 5 from J; bases not matched to a gene: 10. The CDR3 spells CASTDYPGLAGDEQYF. The CDR3 DNA follows: TGCGCCAGCACCGACTACCCGGGACTAGCGGGAGACGAGCAGTACTTC.

The chain combines TRBV28 with TRBJ2-7, with D possibly TRBD2 on 6 matching bases. The V gene lost 2 bases and the J gene lost 2 bases, with 19 bases spanning the gap. Germline-derived CDR1 and CDR2 are MDHEN and SYDVKM. The CDR3 spans 17 residues. CDR3 sequence reads: CASSLTPAGMSAYEQYF. The CDR3 bases are TGTGCCAGCAGTTTAACCCCCGCGGGGATGTCCGCCTACGAGCAGTACTTC.